This T cell receptor (beta chain) was sequenced for a study of tumor-infiltrating lymphocytes in primary liver carcinoma. To note about this clonotype: At one end the junction does not follow the germline gene, possibly because of a read error.

CDR1 SGHAT and CDR2 FQNNGV come from the germline V gene. The CDR3 is 13 amino acids. TCR beta cDNA was reverse-transcribed from about 500 ng of total RNA. The reaction used a constant-region primer and ProtoScript II reverse transcriptase. Three nested multiplex PCR rounds, a slightly modified ARM-PCR method, built the TCR beta libraries. The opening two PCR rounds, ten to eleven cycles each, paired TRBV1-TRBV30 forward primers with a C-beta reverse primer. TCRdb reanalysed the multiplex PCR reads using MiXCR and keeps one entry per CDR3 protein. Counted here are approximately 110,000 distinct CDR3 sequences, approximately 64% occurring once; the ten biggest clones make up about 8%. Each 20-30 mg portion of unsorted bulk tissue served as the source for co-extraction of RNA and DNA.

This TCR derives from a woman aged 60-75 years with primary liver carcinoma and hepatitis B virus infection. What was sequenced was liver tumor tissue from sampling region 3. Subset denoted: tumor region T3, left-lateral pole. The gene calls are TRBV11-2 and TRBJ2-1; no clear D gene. The CDR3 spells CTSSPIMRNEQFF. DNA for the CDR3: TGTACCAGCAGCCCTATCATGCGCAATGAGCAGTTCTTC. Variable domain in full (rest from reference TRBV11-2 and TRBJ2-1): EAGVAQSPRYKIIEKRQSVAFWCNPISGHATLYWYQQILGQGPKLLIQFQNNGVVDDSQLPKDRFSAERLKGVDSTLKIQPAKLEDSAVYLCTSSPIMRNEQFFGPGTRLTVL.